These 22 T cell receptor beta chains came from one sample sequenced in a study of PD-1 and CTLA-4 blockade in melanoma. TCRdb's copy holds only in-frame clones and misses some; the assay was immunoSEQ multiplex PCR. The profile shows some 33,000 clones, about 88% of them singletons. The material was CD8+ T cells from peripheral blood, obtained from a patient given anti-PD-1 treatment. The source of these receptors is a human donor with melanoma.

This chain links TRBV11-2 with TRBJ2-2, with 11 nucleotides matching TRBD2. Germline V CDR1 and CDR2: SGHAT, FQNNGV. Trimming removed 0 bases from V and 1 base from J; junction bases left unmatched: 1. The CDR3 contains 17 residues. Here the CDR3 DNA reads TGTGCCAGCAGCTTAGAACTAGCGGGGGTGAACACCGGGGAGCTGTTTTTT. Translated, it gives CASSLELAGVNTGELFF.

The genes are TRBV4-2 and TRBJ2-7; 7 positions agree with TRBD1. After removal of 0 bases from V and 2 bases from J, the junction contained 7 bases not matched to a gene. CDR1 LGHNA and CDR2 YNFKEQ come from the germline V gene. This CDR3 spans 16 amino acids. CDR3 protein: CASSQDPGTATYEQYF. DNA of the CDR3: TGTGCCAGCAGCCAAGATCCTGGGACAGCAACCTACGAGCAGTACTTC.

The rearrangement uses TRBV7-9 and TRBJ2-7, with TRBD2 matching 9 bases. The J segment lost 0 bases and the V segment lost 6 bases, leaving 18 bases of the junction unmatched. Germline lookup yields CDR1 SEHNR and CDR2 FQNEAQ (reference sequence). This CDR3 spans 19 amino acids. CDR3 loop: CASSSTVSRGGNGSYEQYF. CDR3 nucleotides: TGTGCCAGCAGTTCGACGGTGTCGCGGGGGGGAAATGGCTCCTACGAGCAGTACTTC.

CDR3 coding DNA: TGTGCCAGCAGCGTAACAGGGAGCGAGACCCAGTACTTC. Translated: CASSVTGSETQYF. V and J are TRBV9 and TRBJ2-5; TRBD1 might be the D (6 bases). This CDR3 is 13 amino acids long. Per germline, CDR1 SGDLS and CDR2 YYNGEE. Trimming removed 1 base from V and 5 bases from J, with 9 bases in between.

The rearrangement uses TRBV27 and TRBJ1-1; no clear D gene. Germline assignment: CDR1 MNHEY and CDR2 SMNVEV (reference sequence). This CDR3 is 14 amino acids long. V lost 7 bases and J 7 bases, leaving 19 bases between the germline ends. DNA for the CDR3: TGTGCCAGCAAAAGTAGGAACGCAAACGGTGAAGCTTTCTTT. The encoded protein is CASKSRNANGEAFF.

This chain's CDR3 is CSLQQGANQETQYF. Written as DNA, the CDR3 is TGCAGCCTCCAACAGGGGGCTAACCAAGAGACCCAGTACTTC. The chain is built from TRBV29-1 and TRBJ2-5, with 9 positions matching TRBD1. The CDR3 extends over 14 amino acids. V gave up 8 bases and J gave up 0 bases; unmatched junction bases: 7. Germline CDR1 and CDR2: SQVTM and ANQGSEA.

The CDR3 spells CASSQDSQGVPEQFF. CDR3 bases: TGCGCCAGCAGCCAAGATAGCCAGGGGGTGCCTGAGCAGTTCTTC. The rearrangement links TRBV4-3 to TRBJ2-1; 7 bases line up with TRBD1. This CDR3 comprises 15 residues. J gave up 9 bases and V 0 bases, and 8 bases lay outside the gene matches. CDR1 is LGHNA and CDR2 is YSLEER in the germline V gene.

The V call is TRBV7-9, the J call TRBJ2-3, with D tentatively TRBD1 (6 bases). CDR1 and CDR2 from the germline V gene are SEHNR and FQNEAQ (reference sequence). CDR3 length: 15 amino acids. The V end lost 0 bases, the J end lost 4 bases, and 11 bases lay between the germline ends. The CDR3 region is CASSLANREADTQYF. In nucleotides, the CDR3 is TGTGCCAGCAGCTTAGCGAACAGGGAAGCAGATACGCAGTATTTT.

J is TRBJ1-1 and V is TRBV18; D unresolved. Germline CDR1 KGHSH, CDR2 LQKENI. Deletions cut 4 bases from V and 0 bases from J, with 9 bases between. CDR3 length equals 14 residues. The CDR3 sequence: CASSQEVMNTEAFF. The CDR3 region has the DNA TGTGCCAGCTCACAGGAAGTCATGAACACTGAAGCTTTCTTT.

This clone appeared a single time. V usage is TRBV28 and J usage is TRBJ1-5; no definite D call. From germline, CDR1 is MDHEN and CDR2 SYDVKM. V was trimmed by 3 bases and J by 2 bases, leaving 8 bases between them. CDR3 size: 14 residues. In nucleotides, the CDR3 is TGTGCCAGCAGTTTGGCACAAGGCAATCAGCCCCAGCATTTT. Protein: CASSLAQGNQPQHF. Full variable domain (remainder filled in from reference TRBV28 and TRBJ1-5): DVKVTQSSRYLVKRTGEKVFLECVQDMDHENMFWYRQDPGLGLRLIYFSYDVKMKEKGDIPEGYSVSREKKERFSLILESASTNQTSMYLCASSLAQGNQPQHFGDGTRLSIL.

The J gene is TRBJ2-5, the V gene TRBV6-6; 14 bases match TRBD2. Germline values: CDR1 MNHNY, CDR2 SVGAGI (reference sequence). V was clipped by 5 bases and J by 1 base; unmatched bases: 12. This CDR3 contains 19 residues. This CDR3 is CASSPLGLAGGTAQETQYF. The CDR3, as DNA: TGTGCCAGCAGTCCTCTCGGACTAGCGGGGGGCACCGCCCAAGAGACCCAGTACTTC.

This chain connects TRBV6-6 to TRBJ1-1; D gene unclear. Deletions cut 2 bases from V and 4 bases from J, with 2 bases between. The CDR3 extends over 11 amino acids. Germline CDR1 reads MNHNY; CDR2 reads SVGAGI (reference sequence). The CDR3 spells CASSYSTEAFF. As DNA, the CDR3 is TGTGCCAGCAGTTACAGCACTGAAGCTTTCTTT.

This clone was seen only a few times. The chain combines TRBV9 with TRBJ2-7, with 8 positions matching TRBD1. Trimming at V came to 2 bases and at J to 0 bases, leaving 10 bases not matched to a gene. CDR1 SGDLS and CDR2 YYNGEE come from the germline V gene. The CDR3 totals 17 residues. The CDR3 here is CASSVNPDRALSYEQYF. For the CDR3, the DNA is TGTGCCAGCAGCGTCAATCCGGACAGGGCCCTCTCCTACGAGCAGTACTTC.

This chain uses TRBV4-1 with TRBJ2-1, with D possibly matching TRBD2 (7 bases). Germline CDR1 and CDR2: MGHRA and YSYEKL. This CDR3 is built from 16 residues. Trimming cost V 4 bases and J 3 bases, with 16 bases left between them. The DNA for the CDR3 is TGCGCCAGCAGCCTGACCCGGGGAGGGGGCTACAATGAGCAGTTCTTC. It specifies CASSLTRGGGYNEQFF.

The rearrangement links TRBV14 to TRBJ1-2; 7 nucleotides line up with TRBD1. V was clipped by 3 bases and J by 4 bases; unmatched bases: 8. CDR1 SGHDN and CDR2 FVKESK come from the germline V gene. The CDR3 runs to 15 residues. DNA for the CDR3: TGTGCCAGCAGCCATTATCAGGGGGGAGGCTATGGCTACACCTTC. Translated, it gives CASSHYQGGGYGYTF.

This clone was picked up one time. CDR3 loop: CASSLGSGGELFF. CDR3 nucleotides: TGTGCCAGCAGCTTGGGTTCAGGGGGAGAGCTGTTTTTT. The J gene is TRBJ2-2, the V gene TRBV7-8, with 7 positions matching TRBD1. V lost 3 bases, J lost 11 bases, and 6 bases stayed unmatched. CDR1 is SGHVS, CDR2 FQNEAQ, per germline. The CDR3 runs 13 residues.

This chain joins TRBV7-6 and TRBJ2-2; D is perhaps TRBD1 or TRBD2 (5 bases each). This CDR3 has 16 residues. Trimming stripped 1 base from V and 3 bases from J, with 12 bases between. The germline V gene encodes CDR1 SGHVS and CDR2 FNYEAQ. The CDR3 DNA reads TGTGCCAGCAGCTTAGGGGGGATGATGGACACCGGGGAGCTGTTTTTT. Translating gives CASSLGGMMDTGELFF.

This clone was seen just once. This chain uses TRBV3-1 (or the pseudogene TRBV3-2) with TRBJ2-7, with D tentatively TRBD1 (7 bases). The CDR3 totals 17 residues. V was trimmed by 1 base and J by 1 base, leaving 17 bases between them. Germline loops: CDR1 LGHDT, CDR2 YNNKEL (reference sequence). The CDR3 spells CASSQGTTGVGSYEQYF. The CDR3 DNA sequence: TGTGCCAGCAGCCAAGGGACTACAGGGGTTGGATCCTACGAGCAGTACTTC.

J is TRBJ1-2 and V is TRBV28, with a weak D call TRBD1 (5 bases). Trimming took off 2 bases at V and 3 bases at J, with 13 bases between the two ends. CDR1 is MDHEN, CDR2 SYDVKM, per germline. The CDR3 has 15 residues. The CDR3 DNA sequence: TGTGCCAGCAGTTTAACGTCTGGAGGGGACTATGGCTACACCTTC. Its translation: CASSLTSGGDYGYTF.

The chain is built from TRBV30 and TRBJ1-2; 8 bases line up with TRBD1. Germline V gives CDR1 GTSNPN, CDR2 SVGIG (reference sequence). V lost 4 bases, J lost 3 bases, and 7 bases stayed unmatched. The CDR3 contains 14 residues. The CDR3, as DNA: TGTGCCTGGACCGTAACAGGGGGTGACTATGGCTACACCTTC. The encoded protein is CAWTVTGGDYGYTF. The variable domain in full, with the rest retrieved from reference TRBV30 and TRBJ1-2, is SQTIHQWPATLVQPVGSPLSLECTVEGTSNPNLYWYRQAAGRGLQLLFYSVGIGQISSEVPQNLSASRPQDRQFILSSKKLLLSDSGFYLCAWTVTGGDYGYTFGSGTRLTVV.

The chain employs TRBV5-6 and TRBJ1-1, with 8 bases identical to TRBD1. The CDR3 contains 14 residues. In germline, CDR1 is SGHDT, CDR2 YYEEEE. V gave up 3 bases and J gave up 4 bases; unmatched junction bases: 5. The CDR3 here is CASSWQGAGTEAFF. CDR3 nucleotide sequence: TGTGCCAGCAGCTGGCAGGGGGCGGGCACTGAAGCTTTCTTT.

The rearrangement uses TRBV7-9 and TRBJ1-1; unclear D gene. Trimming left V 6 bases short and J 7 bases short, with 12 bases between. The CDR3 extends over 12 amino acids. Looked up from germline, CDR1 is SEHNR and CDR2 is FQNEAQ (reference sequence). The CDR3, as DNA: TGTGCCAGCAGTCGAGCTGATTTTGAAGCTTTCTTT. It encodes CASSRADFEAFF.